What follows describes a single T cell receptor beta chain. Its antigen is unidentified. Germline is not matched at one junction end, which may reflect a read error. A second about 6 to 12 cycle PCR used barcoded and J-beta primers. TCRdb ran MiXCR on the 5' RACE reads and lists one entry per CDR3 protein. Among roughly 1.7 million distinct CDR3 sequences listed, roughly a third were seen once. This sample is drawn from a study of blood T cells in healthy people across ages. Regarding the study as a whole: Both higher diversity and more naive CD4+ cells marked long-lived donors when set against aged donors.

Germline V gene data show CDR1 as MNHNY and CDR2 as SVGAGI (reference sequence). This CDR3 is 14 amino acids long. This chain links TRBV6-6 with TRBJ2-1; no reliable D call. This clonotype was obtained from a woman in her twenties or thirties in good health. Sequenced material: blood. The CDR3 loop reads CAGSYWRSGNEQFF. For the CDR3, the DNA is TGTGCCGGCAGTTATTGGCGGTCGGGCAATGAGCAGTTCTTC.